The sequence of this TCR beta chain was determined in a study of OX40 agonist ivuxolimab in advanced cancers. The overall study: Patients' therapy was ivuxolimab, an antibody that acts as an agonist of OX40 (CD134). Enrolled patients in dose escalation had cancers that were hepatocellular carcinoma, melanoma, renal cell or head and neck cancer. Participants could have had prior anti-PD-1, anti-PD-L1 or anti-CTLA-4 therapy, and around 40% had some. Study-level findings and limits: Doses of 0.1 to 3.0 mg/kg were accompanied by clonal expansion of CD4+ and CD8+ blood T cells by week 6.

Including both end residues, the CDR3 is 8 amino acids long. From germline, CDR1 is MNHEY and CDR2 SMNVEV (reference sequence). Turning to this clone: Its matching antigen is unknown. The conserved phenylalanine or tryptophan is not found at the CDR3 terminus, so this likely reflects a read error. The DNA is omitted, as the CDR3 cannot be located on it reliably, and the CDR3 follows TCRdb's listing.

Produced via immunoSEQ multiplex PCR; TCRdb's table is partial and in-frame only. The table lists 69,000 or so clones, 80% to 85% of them singletons. The TCR sequence derives from an adult with an advanced solid tumor such as melanoma, head and neck, liver or kidney cancer. The chain employs TRBV27 and TRBJ2-7; the table's D gene call, TRBD2, was not cross checked with the DNA. This specimen consisted of CD4+ or CD8+ T cells sorted from blood, obtained in a trial of the OX40 agonist ivuxolimab. The CDR3 spells CASVRAPP.